These 19 T cell receptor beta chains originate from one sample sequenced in a study of T cell responses to AZD1222 COVID-19 vaccine. Data came from immunoSEQ multiplex PCR; TCRdb stores just in-frame clones and leaves some out. The sample holds 130,000 to 150,000 clones, 90% to 95% seen once. Sequences were derived from peripheral blood, sampled 28 days after the second AZD1222 dose. The source of these receptors is an adult who received the AZD1222 COVID-19 vaccine.

The V call is TRBV25-1, the J call TRBJ2-5; possibly TRBD1 for D (6 bases). CDR1 is MGHDK and CDR2 is SYGVNS in the germline V gene. Trimming shortened V by 1 base and J by 1 base, and 7 bases separated the two germline ends. This CDR3 region has 14 residues. CDR3 DNA: TGTGCCAGCAGTGAATTCAGGGGCCAAGAGACCCAGTACTTC. This codes for CASSEFRGQETQYF.

The genes are TRBV7-9 and TRBJ1-4; 8 nucleotides match TRBD1. The V and J ends lost 5 bases and 7 bases, in that order; junction bases with no gene match: 12. From germline, CDR1 is SEHNR and CDR2 FQNEAQ (reference sequence). This CDR3 has 16 amino acids. The CDR3 sequence is CASSEGPTGVFEKLFF. The CDR3 coding sequence is TGTGCCAGCAGCGAAGGACCGACAGGGGTATTTGAAAAACTGTTTTTT. Full variable domain (remainder filled in from reference TRBV7-9 and TRBJ1-4): DTGVSQNPRHKITKRGQNVTFRCDPISEHNRLYWYRQTLGQGPEFLTYFQNEAQLEKSRLLSDRFSAERPKGSFSTLEIQRTEQGDSAMYLCASSEGPTGVFEKLFFGSGTQLSVL.

The chain links TRBV7-9 to TRBJ1-4; D not certain. This CDR3 is 14 amino acids long. Germline CDR1 SEHNR, CDR2 FQNEAQ (reference sequence). The V gene lost 3 bases and the J gene lost 7 bases, with 12 bases spanning the gap. The CDR3 nucleotides are TGTGCCAGCAGCTTCCCCCCGGCCGGTGAAAAACTGTTTTTT. It yields the protein CASSFPPAGEKLFF.

V and J are TRBV18 and TRBJ2-5; D is perhaps TRBD1 (6 bases). This CDR3 is 13 amino acids long. Germline V gives CDR1 KGHSH, CDR2 LQKENI. The ends were cut back, 3 bases at V and 5 bases at J, with 10 bases in the middle. CDR3 in amino acids: CASSPPRGETQYF. The CDR3 DNA sequence: TGTGCCAGCTCACCGCCGAGGGGGGAGACCCAGTACTTC.

This clone occurred once. The sample holds other DNA sequences that translate to the same CDR3. The V and J genes are TRBV7-9 and TRBJ1-5; 7 nucleotides agree with TRBD1. Germline V lookup: CDR1 SEHNR, CDR2 FQNEAQ (reference sequence). This CDR3 spans 14 amino acids. Unmatched junction bases numbered 0, after V lost 2 bases and J lost 2 bases. The CDR3 loop is CASSLTGGNQPQHF. Here the CDR3 DNA reads TGTGCCAGCAGCTTAACAGGGGGCAATCAGCCCCAGCATTTT.

The chain joins TRBV7-3 to TRBJ2-1, with 7 bases lining up with TRBD2. Trimming at V came to 6 bases and at J to 5 bases, leaving 7 bases not matched to a gene. Germline loops: CDR1 SGHTA, CDR2 FQGTGA. This CDR3 contains 14 residues. Here the CDR3 DNA reads TGTGCCAGCAGTTGGGGCGGGAGCAACAATGAGCAGTTCTTC. Translating gives CASSWGGSNNEQFF.

The V and J genes are TRBV11-2 and TRBJ1-1; D perhaps matches TRBD1 (5 bases). CDR1 and CDR2 from the germline V gene are SGHAT and FQNNGV. This CDR3 comprises 15 residues. Trimming took off 1 base at V and 6 bases at J, with 15 bases between the two ends. The CDR3 spells CASSLAPGSHSEAFF. In DNA form, the CDR3 reads TGTGCCAGCAGCTTAGCCCCAGGGTCCCATTCTGAAGCTTTCTTT. Full variable domain (rest looked up from reference TRBV11-2 and TRBJ1-1): EAGVAQSPRYKIIEKRQSVAFWCNPISGHATLYWYQQILGQGPKLLIQFQNNGVVDDSQLPKDRFSAERLKGVDSTLKIQPAKLEDSAVYLCASSLAPGSHSEAFFGQGTRLTVV.

The chain combines TRBV15 with TRBJ2-1; D is undetermined. Germline CDR1 LNHNV, CDR2 YYDKDF (reference sequence). V shed 1 base and J shed 10 bases, with 14 bases lying between them. The CDR3 covers 14 residues. CDR3 nucleotides: TGTGCCACCAGCAGAGCCCTTAGAATGGGAGAGCAGTTCTTC. Protein product: CATSRALRMGEQFF.

This chain connects TRBV25-1 to TRBJ2-7, with 7 bases aligning to TRBD1. CDR1 MGHDK and CDR2 SYGVNS come from the germline V gene. The CDR3 is 13 residues long. Germline trimming cut 4 bases from V and 4 bases from J; bases unmatched to any gene: 4. The CDR3 DNA sequence: TGTGCCAGCAGTGTAACAGGGGCGTACGAGCAGTACTTC. Protein: CASSVTGAYEQYF.

The chain is built from TRBV5-1 and TRBJ1-6; 9 bases fit TRBD1. After removal of 4 bases from V and 7 bases from J, the junction contained 24 bases not matched to a gene. The CDR3 runs to 21 residues. Looked up from germline, CDR1 is SGHRS and CDR2 is YFSETQ. The CDR3 here is CASSRIPPGQGGYASNSPLHF. Here the CDR3 DNA reads TGCGCCAGCAGCCGAATCCCCCCGGGACAGGGAGGATATGCGTCCAATTCACCCCTCCACTTT. Complete variable domain (other parts from reference TRBV5-1 and TRBJ1-6): KAGVTQTPRYLIKTRGQQVTLSCSPISGHRSVSWYQQTPGQGLQFLFEYFSETQRNKGNFPGRFSGRQFSNSRSEMNVSTLELGDSALYLCASSRIPPGQGGYASNSPLHFGNGTRLTVT.

The chain carries TRBV15 and TRBJ1-2, with D uncertain. Germline V gene data show CDR1 as LNHNV and CDR2 as YYDKDF (reference sequence). Trimming stripped 2 bases from V and 2 bases from J, with 0 bases between. This CDR3 contains 11 residues. CDR3 bases: TGTGCCACCAGCAGAAACTATGGCTACACCTTC. Amino acid sequence: CATSRNYGYTF.

The V gene is TRBV5-1, the J gene TRBJ1-1, with 7 bases lining up with TRBD1. With V trimmed by 4 bases and J by 5 bases, 11 bases remained unmatched. The CDR3 spans 15 residues. The germline V gene has CDR1 SGHRS and CDR2 YFSETQ. DNA for the CDR3: TGCGCCAGCAGCCTGAGACAGGGTCGGGAAACTGAAGCTTTCTTT. The encoded protein is CASSLRQGRETEAFF.

The V gene is TRBV6-5, the J gene TRBJ2-7, with D perhaps matching TRBD2 (5 bases). The CDR3 length is 14 residues. The germline V gene encodes CDR1 MNHEY and CDR2 SVGAGI. V lost 10 bases, J lost 4 bases, and 20 bases lay in between. CDR3 coding DNA: TGTGCCACGACACGGGGAGCGCCTTCGTACGAGCAGTACTTC. Its translation is CATTRGAPSYEQYF.

The J gene is TRBJ2-1, the V gene TRBV28; the D gene is possibly TRBD2 (7 bases). V lost 11 bases and J 0 bases, leaving 14 bases between the germline ends. This CDR3 is built from 14 residues. Per the germline V gene, CDR1 is MDHEN and CDR2 is SYDVKM. CDR3 in DNA: TGTGCCGGGGGCGGGAGTGTCTCCTACAATGAGCAGTTCTTC. Translating gives CAGGGSVSYNEQFF.

The CDR3 protein is CVTQGWDQGYTF. The CDR3 DNA sequence: TGTGTAACGCAGGGTTGGGATCAGGGCTACACCTTC. The J gene is TRBJ1-2, the V gene TRBV2; TRBD1 might be the D (5 bases). This CDR3 spans 12 amino acids. CDR1 is SNHLY and CDR2 is FYNNEI in the germline V gene.

This CDR3 is CASGLIRGNTQYF. The CDR3 nucleotides read TGTGCTAGTGGTTTGATTAGGGGAAATACGCAGTATTTT. V usage is TRBV12-5 and J usage is TRBJ2-3, with D perhaps TRBD1 (5 bases). Looked up from germline, CDR1 is LGHNT and CDR2 is FRNRAP. The CDR3 sequence is 13 residues long. The V end lost 2 bases, the J end lost 7 bases, and 10 bases lay between the germline ends.

This chain joins TRBV7-3 and TRBJ2-3, with D perhaps matching TRBD1 or TRBD2 (5 bases each). Germline values: CDR1 SGHTA, CDR2 FQGTGA. This CDR3 is 19 amino acids long. Deletions cut 1 base from V and 6 bases from J, with 26 bases between. Here the CDR3 reads CASSLSPGRGAREGDTQYF. The CDR3 DNA reads as TGTGCCAGCAGCTTAAGCCCCGGACGAGGGGCCCGAGAGGGGGATACGCAGTATTTT.

The chain combines TRBV27 with TRBJ2-5; D gene unclear. The CDR3 extends over 13 amino acids. Germline V gene lookup returns CDR1 MNHEY and CDR2 SMNVEV (reference sequence). The ends were cut back, 1 base at V and 4 bases at J, with 7 bases in the middle. In DNA, the CDR3 is TGTGCCAGCAGTTTATATGTCGCAGAGACCCAGTACTTC. Its translation is CASSLYVAETQYF.

The chain uses TRBV24-1 and TRBJ2-2, with D maybe TRBD1 (5 bases). Trimming removed 1 base at V and 5 bases at J, with 13 bases between. This CDR3 region has 16 residues. CDR1 is KGHDR, CDR2 SFDVKD, per germline. The CDR3: CATSDFRGKGTGELFF. The CDR3 nucleotides are TGTGCCACCAGTGATTTTAGGGGTAAAGGAACCGGGGAGCTGTTTTTT.